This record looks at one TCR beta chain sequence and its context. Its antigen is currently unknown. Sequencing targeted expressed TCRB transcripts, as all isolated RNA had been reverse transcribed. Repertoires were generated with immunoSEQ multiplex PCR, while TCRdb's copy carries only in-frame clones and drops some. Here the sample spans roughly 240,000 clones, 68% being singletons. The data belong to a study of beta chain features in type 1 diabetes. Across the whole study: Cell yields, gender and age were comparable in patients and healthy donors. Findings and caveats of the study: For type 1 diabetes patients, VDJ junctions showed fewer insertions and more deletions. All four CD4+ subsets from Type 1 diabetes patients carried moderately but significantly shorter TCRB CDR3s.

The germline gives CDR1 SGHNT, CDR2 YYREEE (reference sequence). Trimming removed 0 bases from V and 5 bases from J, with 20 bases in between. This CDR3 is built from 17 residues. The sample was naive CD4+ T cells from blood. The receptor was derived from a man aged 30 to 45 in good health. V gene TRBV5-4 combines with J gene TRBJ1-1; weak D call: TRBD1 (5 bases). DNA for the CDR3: TGTGCCAGCAGCTTGGCCTGGGGCTACGAGACGGGTACTGAAGCTTTCTTT. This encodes CASSLAWGYETGTEAFF.